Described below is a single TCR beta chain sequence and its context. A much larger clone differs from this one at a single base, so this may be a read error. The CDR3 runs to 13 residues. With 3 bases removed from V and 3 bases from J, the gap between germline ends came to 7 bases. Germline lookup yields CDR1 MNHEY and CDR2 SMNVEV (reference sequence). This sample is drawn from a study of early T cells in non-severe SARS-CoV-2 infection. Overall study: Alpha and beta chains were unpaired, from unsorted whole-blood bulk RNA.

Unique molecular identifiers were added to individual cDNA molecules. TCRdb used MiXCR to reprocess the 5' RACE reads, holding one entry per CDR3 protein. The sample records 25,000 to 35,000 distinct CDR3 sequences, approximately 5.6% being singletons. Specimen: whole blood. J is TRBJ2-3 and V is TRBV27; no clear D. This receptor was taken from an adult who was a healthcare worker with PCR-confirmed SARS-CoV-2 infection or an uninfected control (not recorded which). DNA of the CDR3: TGTGCCAGCAGTTTTACGTTAACAGATACGCAGTATTTT. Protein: CASSFTLTDTQYF.